This TCR beta chain originates from a study of CD4+ T cells in melanoma. There are 14 residues in the CDR3. Per germline, CDR1 MNHEY and CDR2 SMNVEV (reference sequence). The junction had 6 bases not matched to a gene; V was cut back by 3 bases and J by 6 bases. This clone was counted between two and nine times. Its antigen remains unidentified. Overall study findings and caveats: Reportedly, melanoma neoantigen-specific CD4+ T cells showed varied differentiation states.

The data were produced by immunoSEQ multiplex PCR, yet TCRdb's version contains in-frame clones alone and is incomplete. Altogether about 21,000 clones are present, just under 80% being singletons, with the ten largest covering around 8.9%. The rearrangement joins TRBV27 to TRBJ1-2; TRBD1 matches 8 bases. The sequence was obtained from a human donor with melanoma. The CDR3 coding sequence is TGTGCCAGCAGTTTTTTGGGACAGGTGAATGGCTACACCTTC. Its translation is CASSFLGQVNGYTF.